The rows below give T cell receptor beta chains drawn from one sample of a study of OX40 agonist ivuxolimab in advanced cancers. Repertoires were generated with immunoSEQ multiplex PCR, while TCRdb's copy carries only in-frame clones and drops some. The sample shows 50,000 to 65,000 clones, about 87% of them seen only once. Sequenced here: CD4+ or CD8+ T cells sorted from blood, sampled in a trial of the OX40 agonist ivuxolimab. The receptors here all came from an adult with an advanced solid tumor such as melanoma, head and neck, liver or kidney cancer. The conserved cysteine and the conserved F or W are not part of the CDR3 here. Clone size is not always given. Where it is, it says once, few, many or a class for expanded clones.

V gene	clone size	CDR3 protein
TRBV27	once	ASSLGASGSYNEQF
TRBV27	.	ASSSGRSNQPQH
TRBV6-1	once	ASSPRDGYGYT
TRBV7-2	.	ASSPQLQGFNEQY
TRBV28	.	ASSLWDNEQF
TRBV9	.	ASSVEAATYGYT
TRBV7-8	.	ASSLHISGIGGYT
TRBV19	.	ASTQGGTNEKLF
TRBV29-1	.	SVRTVFYGYT
TRBV7-6	.	ASSPGPQEAF
TRBV5-6	.	ASSLRAVYATNEKLF
TRBV15	once	ATSRDGRGTEAF
TRBV4-1	.	ASSQDRGGRGETQY
TRBV7-2	.	ASSSPPGGSNEQF
TRBV5-5	.	ASSLALETQY
TRBV5-1	.	ASRGGVDTQY
TRBV19	.	ASSMLGERQY
TRBV28	medium-sized	ASSLGTEHSSGYT
TRBV6-5	.	ASSSRETQY
TRBV19	.	ASSIAAGSADTQY
TRBV18	.	ASSPVGSQSSTGELF
TRBV28	.	ASSLLNTDTQY
TRBV11-2	.	ASSLAGKAEAF
TRBV29-1	.	SVVGSGAYNEQF
TRBV5-1	.	ASSLISGRVTEAF
TRBV18	.	ASSPSLSNTDTQY
TRBV27	.	ASSPSLEGQETQY
TRBV28	.	ASSFGGASNQPQH
TRBV6-5	.	ASSQQGAVGYT
TRBV5-1	.	ASSSDGYQPQH
TRBV5-4	once	ASSDRGSNSPLH
TRBV5-4	.	ASSFRPTNAGELF
TRBV18	.	ASSKGSYNEQF
TRBV30	.	AWRQVRNSPLH
TRBV4-1	.	ASSQAKDRAATNEKLF
TRBV19	few	ASSRGAEYNEQF
TRBV19	.	ASSTTGGWETQY
TRBV2	.	ASIKTGNNYGYT
TRBV19	.	ASSRDRDQPQH
TRBV7-2	.	ASSLQPNTEAF
TRBV6-5	.	ASSQGQGGNQPQH
TRBV10-2	once	ASRDMAAHWYNEQF
TRBV6-1	.	ASTRTVLETQY
TRBV11-2	.	ASSWTGAGTGGNTIY
TRBV27	.	ASSLDRGSQPQH
TRBV5-5	.	ASSLADKETQY
TRBV6-6	.	ASSYNSATNEKLF
TRBV5-4	.	ASSQVTSRYGYT
TRBV7-9	.	ASSLVQNTGELF
TRBV7-9	.	ASTQTGLPAEAF
TRBV9	.	ASSVVLGRDTEAF
TRBV6-6	once	ASSGQIMNTEAF
TRBV6-1	.	ASSARQGADEQY
TRBV28	.	ASSRSGPQGEQY
TRBV9	.	ASSVGKSSGWNEQF
TRBV27	.	ASTRVSRPNTGELF
TRBV7-2	few	ASSLESAVETYEQY
TRBV7-9	.	ASNPNGGSQETQY
TRBV10-2	.	ASSYSSGRTDTQY